The TCR beta chain described here comes from a study of shared clonotypes between healthy human individuals. Repertoires were generated with immunoSEQ multiplex PCR, while TCRdb's copy carries only in-frame clones and drops some. Among about 2,200,000 clones listed, 85% to 95% were seen once. The CDR3 is 16 amino acids. Trimming took 6 bases from V and 0 from J; bases not matched to a gene: 8. Germline V gene sequence: CDR1 KGHSH, CDR2 LQKENI. Naive CD8 cells lacked CD45RO and underwent positive selection for CCR7, leaving out terminally differentiated effector memory CD45RA+ cells. The clonotype originates from a man between 18 and 35 years old in good health. Some clones in this sample may be carry-over from other donors' samples. The rearrangement joins TRBV18 to TRBJ2-3, with TRBD2 matching 8 bases. Material: naive CD8+ T cells from PBMCs. The CDR3, as DNA: TGTGCCAGCTCCGATAGCGGGGTTACTAGCACAGATACGCAGTATTTT. It specifies CASSDSGVTSTDTQYF. The full variable domain, in which reference TRBV18 and TRBJ2-3 provide the parts outside the CDR3, is NAGVMQNPRHLVRRRGQEARLRCSPMKGHSHVYWYRQLPEEGLKFMVYLQKENIIDESGMPKERFSAEFPKEGPSILRIQQVVRGDSAAYFCASSDSGVTSTDTQYFGPGTRLTVL.